One sample yielded the 17 T cell receptor beta chains listed below, sequenced in a study of cytomegalovirus exposure and HLA in healthy donors. TCRdb keeps only in-frame clones here, not all; method: immunoSEQ multiplex PCR. Of tens of thousands of clones in the sample, roughly nine tenths are singletons; the top ten hold more than 8%. The sample was PBMCs. These receptors all come from a woman between 18 and 29 years old in good health and CMV-seropositive.

The chain uses TRBV7-6 and TRBJ2-2; 8 bases are shared with TRBD1. The CDR3 has 15 residues. The germline CDR1 and CDR2 sequences are SGHVS and FNYEAQ. V lost 5 bases to trimming and J lost 5 bases; unmatched junction nucleotides: 7. CDR3 sequence reads: CASSDRQGSTGELFF. The CDR3 DNA reads as TGTGCCAGCAGCGACCGACAGGGGTCGACCGGGGAGCTGTTTTTT.

The rearrangement links TRBV18 to TRBJ1-1; D possibly corresponds to TRBD1 (6 bases). There are 15 residues in the CDR3. V was cut by 8 bases and J by 1 base, with 17 bases left in between. CDR1 and CDR2 from the germline V gene are KGHSH and LQKENI. The CDR3 DNA is TGTGCCAGCCAACAACAGGGATACCAGAACACTGAAGCTTTCTTT. It specifies CASQQQGYQNTEAFF. Filled out from reference TRBV18 and TRBJ1-1, the complete variable domain reads NAGVMQNPRHLVRRRGQEARLRCSPMKGHSHVYWYRQLPEEGLKFMVYLQKENIIDESGMPKERFSAEFPKEGPSILRIQQVVRGDSAAYFCASQQQGYQNTEAFFGQGTRLTVV.

The chain employs TRBV5-1 and TRBJ1-6, with a weak D call TRBD1 (6 bases). Germline CDR1 reads SGHRS; CDR2 reads YFSETQ. This CDR3 spans 14 amino acids. Trimming removed 4 bases at V and 4 bases at J, with 9 bases between. CDR3 sequence (DNA): TGCGCCAGCAGCAGTACAGGGTATAATTCACCCCTCCACTTT. Translating it yields CASSSTGYNSPLHF.

V usage is TRBV5-4 and J usage is TRBJ1-1, with D uncertain. The germline gives CDR1 SGHNT, CDR2 YYREEE (reference sequence). The V gene lost 2 bases and the J gene lost 2 bases, with 13 bases spanning the gap. The CDR3 is 15 residues long. The CDR3 sequence: CASSLRRVINTEAFF. CDR3 nucleotide sequence: TGTGCCAGCAGCTTAAGGCGGGTAATCAACACTGAAGCTTTCTTT.

The chain is built from TRBV6-5 and TRBJ1-2; D is uncertain. V gave up 0 bases and J gave up 8 bases, with 16 bases separating them. The germline CDR1 and CDR2 sequences are MNHEY and SVGAGI. The length of the CDR3 is 15 residues. CDR3 sequence reads: CASSYSSEGTVGYTF. CDR3 DNA sequence: TGTGCCAGCAGTTACTCGAGTGAGGGAACGGTCGGCTACACCTTC.

This chain connects TRBV2 to TRBJ1-1; 9 bases map to TRBD1. The CDR3 spans 13 residues. V lost 4 bases and J lost 7; bases outside the gene matches: 4. The germline CDR1 and CDR2 sequences are SNHLY and FYNNEI. CDR3 region: CASSVDRGGEAFF. CDR3 in DNA: TGTGCCAGCAGTGTCGACAGGGGGGGTGAAGCTTTCTTT.

The V and J genes are TRBV7-9 and TRBJ1-1; D may be TRBD1 (5 bases). The CDR3 sequence is 14 residues long. Germline loops: CDR1 SEHNR, CDR2 FQNEAQ (reference sequence). V was shortened by 3 bases and J by 6 bases, with 14 bases between the two germline ends. The CDR3 region is CASSFPGRIAEAFF. DNA of the CDR3: TGTGCCAGCAGCTTCCCAGGGAGGATCGCTGAAGCTTTCTTT.

The chain couples TRBV28 to TRBJ1-2; D perhaps matches TRBD1 (5 bases). V was clipped by 6 bases and J by 4 bases, with 21 bases between them. The CDR3 runs 16 residues. Germline lookup yields CDR1 MDHEN and CDR2 SYDVKM. CDR3 region: CASSPMEGPDSYGYTF. CDR3 nucleotides: TGTGCCAGCAGCCCGATGGAGGGACCGGACTCCTATGGCTACACCTTC.

V gene TRBV5-1 combines with J gene TRBJ2-7; TRBD2 matches 7 bases. J lost 3 bases, V lost 7 bases, and 10 bases had no gene match. Per germline, CDR1 SGHRS and CDR2 YFSETQ. The CDR3 loop spans 14 amino acids. The DNA for the CDR3 is TGCGCCAGCGAGACCGGGACGGGAGGCTACGAGCAGTACTTC. Translating gives CASETGTGGYEQYF.

The rearrangement uses TRBV11-2 and TRBJ2-3; 8 positions agree with TRBD2. The length of the CDR3 is 16 residues. The V gene end was trimmed by 5 bases and the J gene end by 0 bases; junction bases not matched to a gene: 7. Germline V gives CDR1 SGHAT, CDR2 FQNNGV. CDR3 in DNA: TGTGCCAGCAGCCAGAGCGGGGGAACTAGCACAGATACGCAGTATTTT. Its translation is CASSQSGGTSTDTQYF.

The rearrangement joins TRBV6-1 to TRBJ2-3, with D tentatively TRBD2 (6 bases). Trimming removed 4 bases at V and 2 bases at J, with 13 bases between. CDR1 is MNHNS and CDR2 is SASEGT in the germline V gene. This CDR3 is 15 amino acids long. The CDR3 spells CASSGSGAYTDTQYF. The CDR3 nucleotides are TGTGCCAGCAGTGGTAGCGGAGCATACACAGATACGCAGTATTTT.

The CDR3 region has the DNA TGCGCCAGCAGCTTGGAGGGTCCGGGACAGGGAAAGCGCGAGCAGTACTTC. This gives the protein CASSLEGPGQGKREQYF. The chain uses TRBV5-1 and TRBJ2-7; 9 nucleotides line up with TRBD1. From germline, CDR1 is SGHRS and CDR2 YFSETQ. V shed 0 bases, J shed 6 bases, and the junction held 13 bases outside the gene matches. There are 17 residues in the CDR3.

The rearrangement links TRBV7-3 to TRBJ2-7; no definite D call. Germline values: CDR1 SGHTA, CDR2 FQGTGA. V lost 0 bases and J lost 2, with 8 bases in between. The CDR3 totals 14 residues. This CDR3 is CASSLTPGPYEQYF. CDR3 DNA sequence: TGTGCCAGCAGCTTAACCCCAGGCCCCTACGAGCAGTACTTC.

The V and J genes are TRBV4-2 and TRBJ2-1; TRBD2 is a possible D gene (6 bases). The germline CDR1 and CDR2 sequences are LGHNA and YNFKEQ. V was cut by 3 bases and J by 11 bases, with 23 bases left in between. The CDR3 length is 16 residues. The CDR3 loop reads CASSQEAGTLAIKQFF. The CDR3 DNA is TGTGCCAGCAGCCAGGAAGCCGGGACTTTAGCCATTAAGCAGTTCTTC.

The V gene is TRBV7-2, the J gene TRBJ2-7; weak D call: TRBD2 (7 bases). Germline V gives CDR1 SGHTA, CDR2 FQGNSA. V was trimmed by 7 bases and J by 4 bases, leaving 17 bases between them. The CDR3 runs to 14 residues. The CDR3 DNA follows: TGTGCCAGCAATAAAGGCGGGGGCCCGTACGAGCAGTACTTC. Translating it yields CASNKGGGPYEQYF. Full variable domain (outside the CDR3, taken from reference TRBV7-2 and TRBJ2-7): GAGVSQSPSNKVTEKGKDVELRCDPISGHTALYWYRQSLGQGLEFLIYFQGNSAPDKSGLPSDRFSAERTGGSVSTLTIQRTQQEDSAVYLCASNKGGGPYEQYFGPGTRLTVT.

This chain joins TRBV2 and TRBJ1-1; perhaps TRBD1 as D (5 bases). The V gene lost 6 bases and the J gene lost 1 base, with 9 bases spanning the gap. This CDR3 is built from 13 residues. CDR1 and CDR2 from the germline V gene are SNHLY and FYNNEI. The CDR3 nucleotides read TGTGCCAGCAGCGACGACAGGAACACTGAAGCTTTCTTT. Protein sequence: CASSDDRNTEAFF.

This clone occurred once. The chain carries TRBV6-5 and TRBJ2-5, with 9 positions matching TRBD2. The V gene end was trimmed by 2 bases and the J gene end by 1 base; junction bases not matched to a gene: 5. This CDR3 has 16 amino acids. Germline assignment: CDR1 MNHEY and CDR2 SVGAGI. DNA for the CDR3: TGTGCCAGCAGTTACAAGGCTAGCGGGATCCAAGAGACCCAGTACTTC. Translated: CASSYKASGIQETQYF.